This entry is about one T cell receptor beta chain. Generated by immunoSEQ multiplex PCR, the TCRdb table keeps only in-frame clones and is missing some. The sample has 64,000 or so clones; roughly 97% are singletons. This record comes from a study of technical replicates of blood from a few donors. The clonotype was recovered from a human donor in good health. Sequenced sample: T cells isolated from PBMCs.

The CDR3 is CSVGTWVDGTQYF. The CDR3 DNA is TGCAGCGTTGGGACTTGGGTAGACGGGACCCAGTACTTC. The rearrangement links TRBV29-1 to TRBJ2-5; the D gene is possibly TRBD2 (5 bases). The CDR3 sequence is 13 residues long. V dropped 4 bases and J dropped 7 bases, with 16 bases sitting between them. The V gene's germline CDR1 is SQVTM and CDR2 ANQGSEA.